Presented here are 12 T cell receptor beta chains from one specimen sequenced in a study of blood T cell repertoires in COVID-19. Here immunoSEQ multiplex PCR was the method, and the copy in TCRdb shows in-frame clones only, minus some. The profile shows around 270,000 clones, approximately 90% of them singletons. The specimen sequenced was peripheral blood. The receptors derive from a man between 25 and 39 years old with acute or convalescent COVID-19.

The chain is built from TRBV18 and TRBJ1-6; 7 bases line up with TRBD1. V shed 3 bases, J shed 0 bases, and the junction held 5 bases outside the gene matches. In germline, CDR1 is KGHSH, CDR2 LQKENI. The CDR3 is made up of 17 amino acids. In DNA form, the CDR3 reads TGTGCCAGCTCACCGGGACAGTCGAGCTCCTATAATTCACCCCTCCACTTT. Residues: CASSPGQSSSYNSPLHF. Drawing the rest from reference TRBV18 and TRBJ1-6, the complete variable domain is NAGVMQNPRHLVRRRGQEARLRCSPMKGHSHVYWYRQLPEEGLKFMVYLQKENIIDESGMPKERFSAEFPKEGPSILRIQQVVRGDSAAYFCASSPGQSSSYNSPLHFGNGTRLTVT.

This sequence joins TRBV5-6 and TRBJ1-5; D perhaps matches TRBD1 (6 bases). V was trimmed by 4 bases and J by 5 bases, leaving 13 bases between them. CDR3 length equals 14 residues. The germline gives CDR1 SGHDT, CDR2 YYEEEE. As DNA, the CDR3 is TGTGCCAGCAGCCCCCAGGGGTCGGATCAGCCCCAGCATTTT. Amino acids: CASSPQGSDQPQHF.

V gene TRBV5-6 combines with J gene TRBJ2-5; TRBD1 is a possible D gene (5 bases). Trimming took 0 bases from V and 8 from J, leaving 11 bases between them. The germline gives CDR1 SGHDT, CDR2 YYEEEE. This CDR3 contains 13 residues. In DNA, the CDR3 is TGTGCCAGCAGCTTGGCAGGGTCCCCCACCCAGTACTTC. It translates to CASSLAGSPTQYF.

This chain uses TRBV7-9 with TRBJ2-1; D gene uncertain. Trimming shortened V by 2 bases and J by 5 bases, and 7 bases separated the two germline ends. Germline V gene data show CDR1 as SEHNR and CDR2 as FQNEAQ (reference sequence). The CDR3 sequence is 13 residues long. The CDR3 protein is CASSLRDNNEQFF. The CDR3 DNA reads as TGTGCCAGCAGCTTAAGAGACAACAATGAGCAGTTCTTC.

This chain joins TRBV6-4 and TRBJ2-2; D might be TRBD1 (6 bases). The V and J ends lost 8 bases and 6 bases respectively, with 16 bases between them. CDR1 is MRHNA and CDR2 is SNTAGT in the germline V gene. The CDR3 sequence is 14 residues long. The DNA for the CDR3 is TGTGCCAGCGCGTCTACAGCAGGGGCCGGGGAGCTGTTTTTT. Protein sequence: CASASTAGAGELFF.

The V and J genes are TRBV5-6 and TRBJ1-6; D is possibly TRBD1 (5 bases). The CDR3 runs to 18 residues. CDR1 and CDR2 (germline): SGHDT, YYEEEE. Trimming pared 0 bases from V and 1 base from J, leaving 14 bases between. As DNA, the CDR3 is TGTGCCAGCAGCTTGGAGGCCCAGGGCTCGTCCTATAATTCACCCCTCCACTTT. Translated, it gives CASSLEAQGSSYNSPLHF.

The chain recombines TRBV24-1 with TRBJ2-1, with D tentatively TRBD2 (5 bases). Trimming removed 5 bases at V and 7 bases at J, with 8 bases between. This CDR3 has 12 amino acids. From germline, CDR1 is KGHDR and CDR2 SFDVKD. CDR3 DNA sequence: TGTGCCACCAGTGGGAGGAGGAATGAGCAGTTCTTC. Translated, it gives CATSGRRNEQFF.

The rearrangement links TRBV28 to TRBJ2-7; 8 bases are a match to TRBD2. CDR3 size: 20 residues. Germline-derived CDR1 and CDR2 are MDHEN and SYDVKM. V dropped 3 bases and J dropped 4; count of bases not matched to a gene: 23. The CDR3 here is CASSFNAGGKNYGRAYEQYF. CDR3 bases: TGTGCCAGCAGTTTTAACGCGGGCGGTAAAAATTACGGGAGGGCGTACGAGCAGTACTTC.

The genes are TRBV7-3 and TRBJ1-1, with a weak D call TRBD1 (6 bases). Germline assignment: CDR1 SGHTA and CDR2 FQGTGA. V lost 2 bases to trimming and J lost 2 bases, with 12 bases between them. The CDR3 spans 15 residues. The CDR3 loop is CASSLSGQANTEAFF. The CDR3 DNA reads TGTGCCAGCAGCTTATCGGGACAAGCTAACACTGAAGCTTTCTTT.

The chain couples TRBV9 to TRBJ1-5; a weak D match, TRBD1 (5 bases). Germline V lookup: CDR1 SGDLS, CDR2 YYNGEE. Trimming stripped 0 bases from V and 2 bases from J, with 9 bases between. The CDR3 contains 15 residues. For the CDR3, the DNA is TGTGCCAGCAGCGTAGAAGGGGAGGGCAATCAGCCCCAGCATTTT. Translation gives CASSVEGEGNQPQHF.

The chain carries TRBV11-2 and TRBJ2-2; D remains unclear. V was pared by 1 base and J by 6 bases, with 6 bases between. This CDR3 region has 13 residues. The V gene's germline CDR1 is SGHAT and CDR2 FQNNGV. As DNA, the CDR3 is TGTGCCAGCAGCTTAGGGCTAGCCGGGGAGCTGTTTTTT. This codes for CASSLGLAGELFF.

V usage is TRBV3-1 (or the pseudogene TRBV3-2) and J usage is TRBJ1-2; D remains unclear. Deletions cut 1 base from V and 10 bases from J, with 10 bases between. Germline-derived CDR1 and CDR2 are LGHDT and YNNKEL (reference sequence). The CDR3 is made up of 12 amino acids. The CDR3 sequence: CASSQVQELYTF. The CDR3 bases are TGTGCCAGCAGCCAAGTTCAAGAACTCTACACCTTC.